This TCR beta chain stems from a study of cytomegalovirus exposure and HLA in healthy donors. Study-wide points: Later analysis demonstrated an association between a missense DCLRE1C variant and TCR beta V- and J-gene trimming. On later analysis, the bulk of CMV-associated TCR beta chains appeared to be HLA-restricted.

Of note for this clone: Its specificity is unknown.

The study ran its PCR with 60 Vbeta and 13 Jbeta primers. TCRdb's copy holds only in-frame clones and misses some; the assay was immunoSEQ multiplex PCR. The sample has roughly 160,000 clones, 75% seen once. The CDR3 length is 12 residues. Germline V lookup: CDR1 SEHNR, CDR2 FQNEAQ (reference sequence). V dropped 5 bases and J dropped 4 bases, with 6 bases sitting between them. The chain uses TRBV7-9 and TRBJ2-1, with D unresolved. Specimen: PBMCs. The receptor was isolated from a woman in her thirties or forties in good health and CMV-seropositive. Here the CDR3 DNA reads TGTGCCAGCAGCCCAACATACAATGAGCAGTTCTTC. It is translated as CASSPTYNEQFF.